Listed below are T cell receptor beta chains from one sample, sequenced in a study of PD-1 blockade in mismatch repair-deficient tumors. The assay was immunoSEQ multiplex PCR, and TCRdb's table has in-frame clones only and misses some. The table has around 48,000 clones, approximately 80% seen once. Sequencing was performed on peripheral blood, taken 4 weeks after starting pembrolizumab. These receptors were taken from an adult with mismatch repair-deficient cancer. CDR3s include the opening cysteine and the closing phenylalanine or tryptophan. The D gene is left open where the match is weak. Some rows have no size entry. The others give once, few or many, or a class for an expanded clone.

>TRBV6-1|TRBJ1-2|13|NA|NA
CASTEGHLYGYTF
TGTGCCAGCACGGAGGGACACCTCTATGGCTACACCTTC
>TRBV5-6|TRBJ1-2|14|NA|NA
CASAIDGGVYGYTF
TGTGCCAGCGCCATCGATGGGGGCGTATATGGCTACACCTTC
>TRBV30|TRBJ1-2|17|NA|NA
CAWSVRDSRGPFYGYTF
TGTGCCTGGAGTGTACGAGATTCGAGGGGTCCCTTCTATGGCTACACCTTC
>TRBV12-2|TRBJ2-3|16|NA|NA
CASRPPASGSTDTQYF
TGTGCAAGTCGCCCTCCGGCTAGCGGGAGCACAGATACGCAGTATTTT
>TRBV2|TRBJ2-3|11|NA|NA
CASSLNRAQYF
TGTGCCAGCAGTTTAAACCGGGCGCAGTATTTT
>TRBV12-5|TRBJ1-1|13|NA|NA
CASGFAPYTEAFF
TGTGCTAGTGGTTTCGCCCCATACACTGAAGCTTTCTTT
>TRBV10-3|TRBJ1-5|14|NA|NA
CAISDGKRNQPQHF
TGTGCCATCAGTGATGGGAAGCGGAATCAGCCCCAGCATTTT
>TRBV12-5|TRBJ1-2|15|NA|NA
CASGWDNNRNYGYTF
TGTGCTAGTGGTTGGGACAACAACCGAAACTATGGCTACACCTTC
>TRBV4-1|TRBJ2-3|16|NA|NA
CASSQDWTGSTDTQYF
TGCGCCAGCAGCCAAGACTGGACTGGTAGCACAGATACGCAGTATTTT
>TRBV4-1|TRBJ2-7|14|few|TRBD2
CASSSSGGRDEQYF
TGCGCCAGCAGCTCTTCGGGGGGTCGGGACGAGCAGTACTTC
>TRBV19|TRBJ1-2|15|NA|NA
CASSQKVRGHGGYTF
TGTGCCAGTAGTCAAAAGGTCCGAGGGCACGGGGGCTACACCTTC
>TRBV5-1|TRBJ2-1|16|NA|TRBD2
CASSLDVGGPYNEQFF
TGCGCCAGCAGCTTGGATGTGGGAGGGCCATACAATGAGCAGTTCTTC
>TRBV19|TRBJ2-5|15|NA|NA
CASSSRPGPEETQYF
TGTGCCAGTAGTTCCCGCCCAGGACCCGAAGAGACCCAGTACTTC
>TRBV13|TRBJ2-1|13|once|NA
CASSQRGLNEQFF
TGTGCCAGCAGCCAGCGTGGGCTCAATGAGCAGTTCTTC
>TRBV15|TRBJ2-4|15|NA|TRBD2
CATSRGGSGRDIQYF
TGTGCCACCAGCAGAGGAGGGAGCGGGAGAGACATTCAGTACTTC
>TRBV27|TRBJ2-7|14|NA|NA
CASSPRDSPYEQYF
TGTGCCAGCAGTCCTCGGGACTCCCCCTACGAGCAGTACTTC
>TRBV7-2|TRBJ1-1|13|NA|NA
CASSLGPATEAFF
TGTGCCAGCAGCTTAGGGCCGGCTACTGAAGCTTTCTTT
>TRBV6-5|TRBJ2-3|13|NA|NA
CASRPAGVDTQYF
TGTGCCAGCAGGCCAGCGGGCGTGGATACGCAGTATTTT
>TRBV14|TRBJ1-3|14|NA|NA
CASSQDRAGNTIYF
TGTGCCAGCAGCCAAGACAGGGCTGGAAACACCATATATTTT
>TRBV30|TRBJ2-5|13|NA|NA
CAWSVKGRETQYF
TGTGCCTGGAGTGTTAAGGGGAGAGAGACCCAGTACTTC
>TRBV10-3|TRBJ1-4|16|NA|NA
CAISESWGAVSEKLFF
TGTGCCATCAGTGAGTCATGGGGGGCGGTCAGTGAAAAACTGTTTTTT
>TRBV27|TRBJ2-1|14|NA|TRBD2
CASSRGGSEHEQFF
TGTGCCAGCAGCCGAGGCGGGAGCGAGCATGAGCAGTTCTTC
>TRBV4-1|TRBJ2-1|17|NA|TRBD2
CASSQSTGLAAYNEQFF
TGCGCCAGCAGCCAATCCACGGGACTAGCGGCATACAATGAGCAGTTCTTC
>TRBV7-7|TRBJ1-1|15|few|NA
CASSLEADPYTEAFF
TGTGCTAGCAGCTTAGAAGCGGATCCTTACACTGAAGCTTTCTTT
>TRBV6-6|TRBJ2-1|11|NA|NA
CALGRIHEQFF
TGTGCCCTGGGTAGGATACATGAGCAGTTCTTC
>TRBV19|TRBJ1-2|15|NA|TRBD1
CASSISPAGGYGYTF
TGTGCCAGTAGTATATCTCCAGCAGGGGGCTATGGCTACACCTTC
>TRBV25-1|TRBJ2-2|14|NA|TRBD1
CASSGRGFSGELFF
TGTGCCAGCAGCGGCAGGGGGTTCTCCGGGGAGCTGTTTTTT
>TRBV18|TRBJ1-1|15|few|TRBD1
CASSPPDRAGAEAFF
TGTGCCAGCTCACCACCTGACAGGGCGGGAGCTGAAGCTTTCTTT
>TRBV7-3|TRBJ2-2|14|NA|NA
CASSLTLNTGELFF
TGTGCCAGCAGCTTAACTCTTAACACCGGGGAGCTGTTTTTT
>TRBV27|TRBJ2-5|15|NA|TRBD2
CASGTSGRIWETQYF
TGTGCCAGCGGGACTAGCGGGAGGATATGGGAGACCCAGTACTTC
>TRBV4-2|TRBJ2-3|17|few|TRBD2
CASSPGHSGSSTDTQYF
TGTGCCAGCAGCCCGGGGCATAGCGGGAGTTCGACAGATACGCAGTATTTT
>TRBV11-3|TRBJ1-1|16|NA|NA
CASSLSPRTLNTEAFF
TGTGCCAGCAGCCTTAGCCCCCGGACACTTAACACTGAAGCTTTCTTT
>TRBV7-7|TRBJ2-7|15|NA|NA
CASSRSVGTSNEQYF
TGTGCTAGCAGCCGCTCGGTCGGGACGTCTAACGAGCAGTACTTC
>TRBV29-1|TRBJ2-1|15|NA|NA
CSVEPQGLGPHEQFF
TGCAGCGTTGAACCCCAGGGGCTGGGTCCCCATGAGCAGTTCTTC
>TRBV9|TRBJ2-7|14|NA|NA
CASSPGEGTYEQYF
TGTGCCAGCAGCCCAGGGGAGGGAACCTACGAGCAGTACTTC
>TRBV5-1|TRBJ2-2|16|NA|NA
CASSFQLDANTGELFF
TGCGCCAGCAGCTTTCAATTGGACGCCAACACCGGGGAGCTGTTTTTT
>TRBV11-1|TRBJ1-1|13|NA|NA
CASSSDRGAEAFF
TGTGCCAGCAGCTCGGACCGGGGGGCTGAAGCTTTCTTT
>TRBV7-3|TRBJ2-7|14|NA|NA
CASSLVSGAGEQYF
TGTGCCAGCAGCTTAGTTTCTGGGGCGGGCGAGCAGTACTTC
>TRBV6-5|TRBJ1-5|13|NA|NA
CASSRGSNQPQHF
TGTGCCAGCAGTAGGGGTAGCAATCAGCCCCAGCATTTT
>TRBV27|TRBJ2-7|15|once|TRBD2
CASSSRLAGNYEQYF
TGTGCCAGCAGTTCGCGACTAGCGGGGAACTACGAGCAGTACTTC